The 27 T cell receptor beta chains given below trace back to one sample, sequenced in a study of cytomegalovirus exposure and HLA in healthy donors. PCR primers comprised 60 Vbeta and 13 Jbeta primers. Sequenced by immunoSEQ multiplex PCR; TCRdb stores in-frame clones only, minus some. Altogether some 150,000 clones are present, 80% to 90% being singletons, with the ten largest covering approximately 0.78%. The specimen sequenced was PBMCs. The receptors shown here come from a woman aged 18-29 years in good health and CMV-seronegative.

V is TRBV5-1 and J is TRBJ1-5, with D maybe TRBD1 (6 bases). This CDR3 is built from 17 residues. Looked up from germline, CDR1 is SGHRS and CDR2 is YFSETQ. V lost 0 bases to trimming and J lost 8 bases, with 21 bases between them. The CDR3 here is CASSLGEGHFPGEPQHF. The CDR3 nucleotides read TGCGCCAGCAGCTTGGGGGAGGGACATTTCCCCGGAGAGCCCCAGCATTTT. Full variable domain (rest looked up from reference TRBV5-1 and TRBJ1-5): KAGVTQTPRYLIKTRGQQVTLSCSPISGHRSVSWYQQTPGQGLQFLFEYFSETQRNKGNFPGRFSGRQFSNSRSEMNVSTLELGDSALYLCASSLGEGHFPGEPQHFGDGTRLSIL.

This chain uses TRBV7-2 with TRBJ1-1, with D maybe TRBD1 (6 bases). Per the germline V gene, CDR1 is SGHTA and CDR2 is FQGNSA. The V end lost 2 bases, the J end lost 2 bases, and 9 bases lay between the germline ends. This CDR3 has 14 residues. The CDR3 coding sequence is TGTGCCAGCAGCTTACGGACAGATAACACTGAAGCTTTCTTT. Its translation: CASSLRTDNTEAFF.

The gene calls are TRBV15 and TRBJ1-2; D ambiguous. The CDR3 loop spans 13 amino acids. Looked up from germline, CDR1 is LNHNV and CDR2 is YYDKDF (reference sequence). V was trimmed by 5 bases and J by 0 bases, leaving 7 bases between them. The CDR3 sequence: CATSSSANYGYTF. CDR3 DNA: TGTGCCACCAGCTCGTCTGCTAACTATGGCTACACCTTC.

This sequence joins TRBV27 and TRBJ2-5; D possibly corresponds to TRBD2 (7 bases). This CDR3 is built from 17 residues. V lost 6 bases and J 3 bases, leaving 23 bases between the germline ends. In germline, CDR1 is MNHEY, CDR2 SMNVEV (reference sequence). CDR3 sequence reads: CASRTFPLAEGEETQYF. The CDR3 bases are TGTGCCAGCAGAACATTCCCTCTAGCGGAGGGGGAAGAGACCCAGTACTTC.

J is TRBJ2-7 and V is TRBV2; D might be TRBD2 (6 bases). From germline, CDR1 is SNHLY and CDR2 FYNNEI. There are 15 residues in the CDR3. Trimming shortened V by 3 bases and J by 0 bases, and 12 bases separated the two germline ends. CDR3 region: CASSEGLSLSYEQYF. CDR3 DNA: TGTGCCAGCAGTGAGGGACTCTCTCTCTCCTACGAGCAGTACTTC.

The chain couples TRBV7-9 to TRBJ2-1; 10 bases fit TRBD2. Per the germline V gene, CDR1 is SEHNR and CDR2 is FQNEAQ (reference sequence). This CDR3 has 15 amino acids. Trimming cost V 5 bases and J 7 bases; bases outside gene matches: 8. The CDR3 DNA reads TGTGCCAGCAGCGCTTCACTAGCGGGATTTAATGAGCAGTTCTTC. Residues: CASSASLAGFNEQFF.

This clone was counted once. This chain uses TRBV7-9 with TRBJ2-3; 7 bases align to TRBD2. CDR3 length equals 18 residues. Trimming at V came to 4 bases and at J to 8 bases, leaving 21 bases not matched to a gene. CDR1 is SEHNR, CDR2 FQNEAQ, per germline (reference sequence). CDR3 protein: CASSSPLVLAELHGTQYF. The CDR3 region has the DNA TGTGCCAGCAGCTCCCCCCTGGTCCTAGCGGAGCTTCATGGTACGCAGTATTTT.

V and J are TRBV2 and TRBJ2-5; the D gene is possibly TRBD1 (6 bases). Trimming pared 6 bases from V and 2 bases from J, leaving 16 bases between. The CDR3 totals 15 residues. Germline V lookup: CDR1 SNHLY, CDR2 FYNNEI. The DNA for the CDR3 is TGTGCCAGCAGCGACAGGACCGTGTTACAAGAGACCCAGTACTTC. Translated, it gives CASSDRTVLQETQYF.

The rearrangement links TRBV2 to TRBJ2-1; 8 positions match TRBD1. The length of the CDR3 is 14 residues. Germline lookup yields CDR1 SNHLY and CDR2 FYNNEI. Trimming took 11 bases from V and 5 from J; bases not matched to a gene: 11. The CDR3 region has the DNA TGTGCCGGGGCACGGGACAGGTCGCACAATGAGCAGTTCTTC. Its translation: CAGARDRSHNEQFF. The full variable domain, its missing parts supplied by reference TRBV2 and TRBJ2-1, is EPEVTQTPSHQVTQMGQEVILRCVPISNHLYFYWYRQILGQKVEFLVSFYNNEISEKSEIFDDQFSVERPDGSNFTLKIRSTKLEDSAMYFCAGARDRSHNEQFFGPGTRLTVL.

J is TRBJ2-3 and V is TRBV9, with 10 nucleotides matching TRBD2. Trimming at V came to 2 bases and at J to 5 bases, leaving 5 bases not matched to a gene. CDR1 SGDLS and CDR2 YYNGEE come from the germline V gene. The CDR3 sequence is 15 residues long. In DNA form, the CDR3 reads TGTGCCAGCAGCGTTATAGCGGGAGGCAGAGATACGCAGTATTTT. Encoded protein: CASSVIAGGRDTQYF.

The chain uses TRBV7-9 and TRBJ2-7; 7 bases align to TRBD1. The CDR3 runs to 14 residues. Germline values: CDR1 SEHNR, CDR2 FQNEAQ (reference sequence). J lost 4 bases, V lost 5 bases, and 8 bases had no gene match. CDR3 residues: CASSQGGENYEQYF. CDR3 bases: TGTGCCAGCAGCCAAGGGGGCGAAAATTACGAGCAGTACTTC.

The genes are TRBV29-1 and TRBJ2-1; 7 nucleotides match TRBD2. Germline CDR1 is SQVTM and CDR2 is ANQGSEA. Losses at the gene ends were 0 bases for V and 7 bases for J; bases not matched to a gene: 9. The CDR3 runs 15 residues. CDR3 in amino acids: CSVEDSEGGPNEQFF. The CDR3 coding sequence is TGCAGCGTTGAAGATTCGGAGGGAGGGCCTAATGAGCAGTTCTTC.

The CDR3 bases are TGTGCCAGTAGTATTAAACTAACTCAGCCCCAGCATTTT. The encoded protein is CASSIKLTQPQHF. The genes are TRBV19 and TRBJ1-5; D is ambiguous. From germline, CDR1 is LNHDA and CDR2 SQIVND (reference sequence). The CDR3 sequence is 13 residues long. V shed 3 bases and J shed 6 bases, with 9 bases lying between them.

This clone was observed a handful of times. This rearrangement joins TRBV28 to TRBJ1-6, with D possibly being TRBD1 (6 bases). This CDR3 region has 13 residues. Trimming took 2 bases from V and 9 from J, leaving 8 bases between them. Germline V gene sequence: CDR1 MDHEN, CDR2 SYDVKM. CDR3 in amino acids: CASSLGRGSPLHF. The CDR3 DNA follows: TGTGCCAGCAGTTTAGGCAGGGGTTCACCCCTCCACTTT.

This clone appeared a single time. The chain joins TRBV6-5 to TRBJ2-7; 9 bases align to TRBD2. Per germline, CDR1 MNHEY and CDR2 SVGAGI. The CDR3 extends over 13 amino acids. The V segment lost 8 bases and the J segment 0 bases; nucleotides outside the gene matches: 2. The CDR3 sequence is CASRSGGSYEQYF. In DNA form, the CDR3 reads TGTGCCAGCCGTAGCGGGGGCTCCTACGAGCAGTACTTC.

This clone was counted between two and nine times. The J gene is TRBJ2-3, the V gene TRBV6-1, with 9 bases aligning to TRBD2. J lost 3 bases, V lost 1 base, and 2 bases had no gene match. The CDR3 contains 15 residues. Germline CDR1 MNHNS, CDR2 SASEGT. CDR3 residues: CASSEGLAVTDTQYF. The CDR3 DNA reads TGTGCCAGCAGTGAAGGACTAGCGGTAACAGATACGCAGTATTTT.

This chain connects TRBV4-2 to TRBJ2-2, with D perhaps TRBD2 (6 bases). Germline CDR1 reads LGHNA; CDR2 reads YNFKEQ. CDR3 length: 14 amino acids. V dropped 0 bases and J dropped 7 bases, with 9 bases sitting between them. The CDR3 is CASSQEGEVGELFF. The CDR3 region has the DNA TGTGCCAGCAGCCAAGAGGGGGAGGTCGGGGAGCTGTTTTTT.

The chain recombines TRBV25-1 with TRBJ2-1; D might be TRBD2 (5 bases). The CDR3 consists of 15 residues. Trimming took off 3 bases at V and 7 bases at J, with 16 bases between the two ends. Germline V lookup: CDR1 MGHDK, CDR2 SYGVNS. The CDR3 DNA follows: TGTGCCAGCAGTGACGAGGGATCCCTGGGAAATGAGCAGTTCTTC. Protein: CASSDEGSLGNEQFF.

The CDR3 here is CASRLTQSATQYF. CDR3 nucleotide sequence: TGTGCCAGCAGACTGACACAGAGTGCTACGCAGTATTTT. The chain couples TRBV28 to TRBJ2-3; D is unresolved. CDR1 is MDHEN and CDR2 is SYDVKM in the germline V gene. Between the trimmed V and J ends, which lost 6 bases and 8 bases, there was a span of 15 bases. The CDR3 contains 13 residues.

The chain links TRBV6-5 to TRBJ2-1, with D unclear. The germline V gene has CDR1 MNHEY and CDR2 SVGAGI. CDR3 length: 13 residues. The V and J ends lost 10 bases and 5 bases respectively, with 15 bases between them. The CDR3 bases are TGTGCCACCCAACGATCTAGAAACAATGAGCAGTTCTTC. Protein product: CATQRSRNNEQFF.

The rearrangement uses TRBV28 and TRBJ1-6; D ambiguous. Trimming took 5 bases from V and 10 from J, leaving 9 bases between them. Germline CDR1 is MDHEN and CDR2 is SYDVKM. CDR3 length equals 12 residues. This CDR3 is CASSIGSSPLHF. DNA for the CDR3: TGTGCCAGCAGTATAGGGAGCTCACCCCTCCACTTT.

This clone was seen just once. The J gene is TRBJ1-5, the V gene TRBV7-9; possible D gene TRBD1, 5 bases. The CDR3 has 14 residues. V lost 5 bases to trimming and J lost 1 base, with 9 bases between them. Germline V lookup: CDR1 SEHNR, CDR2 FQNEAQ (reference sequence). The CDR3: CASSLQGSNQPQHF. The CDR3 nucleotides are TGTGCCAGCAGCCTCCAGGGAAGCAATCAGCCCCAGCATTTT.

This clone has a handful of counts. The gene calls are TRBV19 and TRBJ2-3, with 10 bases aligning to TRBD2. The germline V gene encodes CDR1 LNHDA and CDR2 SQIVND (reference sequence). V lost 4 bases, J lost 2 bases, and 9 bases stayed unmatched. The CDR3 is 17 residues long. The CDR3 nucleotides are TGTGCCAGTAGTACGACCCGGACTAGCGGACACACAGATACGCAGTATTTT. It encodes CASSTTRTSGHTDTQYF.

This clone showed up just a few times. The chain uses TRBV6-1 and TRBJ2-3; 13 bases map to TRBD2. With 8 bases clipped from V and 3 bases from J, the junction kept 5 bases outside the gene matches. CDR1 MNHNS and CDR2 SASEGT come from the germline V gene. The CDR3 sequence is 15 residues long. The DNA for the CDR3 is TGTGCCAGCCTTAGACTAGCGGGAGGTACAGATACGCAGTATTTT. It translates to CASLRLAGGTDTQYF.

V gene TRBV4-2 combines with J gene TRBJ2-3; 7 bases fit TRBD1. The CDR3 covers 16 residues. Germline CDR1 and CDR2: LGHNA and YNFKEQ. The V and J ends lost 1 base and 5 bases, in that order; junction bases with no gene match: 9. The CDR3 DNA is TGTGCCAGCAGCCAAGGTCTTGACAGGGCGGTAGATACGCAGTATTTT. It encodes CASSQGLDRAVDTQYF.

The CDR3 protein is CASSQGDGTLSGNTIYF. The DNA of the CDR3 is TGTGCCAGCAGCCAGGGGGATGGGACTCTCTCTGGAAACACCATATATTTT. The chain couples TRBV7-9 to TRBJ1-3, with TRBD1 identical over 7 bases. Trimming removed 5 bases from V and 0 bases from J; junction bases left unmatched: 10. The CDR3 length is 17 residues. Germline-derived CDR1 and CDR2 are SEHNR and FQNEAQ (reference sequence).

This chain links TRBV5-1 with TRBJ2-1, with D possibly being TRBD2 (5 bases). Germline loops: CDR1 SGHRS, CDR2 YFSETQ. The V and J ends lost 4 bases and 8 bases respectively, with 16 bases between them. This CDR3 has 14 residues. The CDR3 nucleotides are TGCGCCAGCAGCGGTCGAGAGGGTAGGCATGAGCAGTTCTTC. This sequence encodes CASSGREGRHEQFF.